This paragraph covers one TCR beta chain sequence. The target of this receptor is not known. Base qualities are not recorded, but no much larger clone differs from it by a single base. This specimen comes from a study of long-term antiretroviral therapy in people with HIV (dated by TCRdb to 2021 to 2024). A note on the overall study: The earliest samples were collected roughly a decade before the 2015 WHO recommendation for immediate ART, at a time when ART was usually postponed until CD4 counts fell. A retrospective serial study tested whether ART initiation and durable HIV suppression were associated with changes in peripheral blood TRB repertoire composition and diversity. The cohort contributed about 200 cryopreserved PBMC samples from about 31 adults with confirmed HIV infection, collected serially over a mean of about six years (range 1-12). Among the roughly 30 participants with HIV, around 10 were female. No cross-contamination during QIAcube processing was shown when test extractions of a monoclonal T-cell line were performed alongside about 30 polyclonal samples. The study at large found these results: HIV repertoires had narrower CDR3 length ranges than controls, and the network structure suggested an antigen-experienced repertoire that shifted only slightly toward naive after ART. A significant increase in TRB diversity was found to be associated with ART initiation, although TRB diversity was observed to remain significantly below that of transplant donor controls even after long-term ART. Because PBMC availability was limited, only the TCR beta chain was sequenced, with no alpha chain pairing. Inferences about post-ART repertoire changes are limited because no data were available on ART adherence, viral resistance or therapy changes. The samples span the years 2004 to 2017, and the ART regimens used may be less effective than current regimens. Because pre-ART samples had limited cell numbers, profiling was done on unsorted PBMC rather than on sorted CD4+ and CD8+ T cells. Expanded TRB clones identified before ART initiation dominated the repertoire across all time points, though the dominance fluctuated and decreased in many PLHIV after ART.

The immunoSEQ hsTCRB v3.0 assay was used at survey level resolution for TRB variable region sequencing. The target sequencing depth for TRB was 40,000-50,000 T-cell genomes per sample. TRB libraries were pooled and sequenced on an Illumina MiSeq using a v3 150-cycle kit. The original methods were these. Repertoire analysis was run in R within a reproducible Nextflow workflow that covered QC, data transformation and analysis. LymphoSeq2, an R package for exploring AIRR-Seq data, was used to implement the custom analyses. A handful of samples that produced fewer than 5000 total TRB sequences were removed, so approximately 190 HIV repertoires were analyzed. Among the 170 to 200 retained HIV repertoires, approximately 61 were collected before ART initiation and roughly 130 after ART initiation. Each repertoire was downsampled to 5000 TRB nucleotide sequences, and summary statistics were averaged across 100 downsampling iterations. The analysis kept only TRB sequences whose CDR3 regions were at least seven amino acids long. Two measures captured diversity: a Shannon entropy-derived clonality score and the Gini coefficient. In repertoire networks, the top 5000 CDR3 amino acid sequences were linked whenever an edit distance of one separated two sequences. Antigen specificity groups and MHC restriction were predicted for TRB CDR3 amino acid sequences with GLIPH2. To flag known CMV, EBV, HIV or tissue antigen associations, CDR3 amino acid sequences were matched against VDJdb and McPAS-TCR. Pre-ART, post-ART and control groups were compared with Wilcoxon signed-rank tests and Holm-Bonferroni correction. TCRdb took this table from immuneACCESS and kept in-frame rearrangements with V and J called. Such tables lack part of the clones; where checked against another copy, unresolved V genes explain under half of the gap, and the rest is unexplained. V and J calls and clone size are as listed in that table; D and trimming were resolved from the DNA. The sample table shows about 22,000 clones, and around 86% are seen once. The biggest ten clones account for roughly 7% of the sample.

Inclusion was restricted to participants for whom at least one PBMC sample before ART initiation and at least two post-ART samples were available. All participants with HIV were treated in the United States of America. Cryopreserved samples of about 0.95-11 million PBMC were thawed and washed before DNA extraction. At the time of the earliest PBMC sample, participants with HIV were aged between roughly 20 and 60 years. PBMC samples from each participant spanned 1-4 timepoints before ART initiation and 2-8 timepoints after ART initiation, with a median of 7 samples. Serial HIV viral load, CD4+ T-cell count, ART history and demographic data were obtained for every participant. Genomic DNA was extracted from unsorted PBMC with a Qiagen kit on a QIAcube, processed in batches of 12 samples. CDR1 SGHRS and CDR2 YFSETQ were looked up in the germline V gene. V sheds 5 bases and J sheds 11 bases, leaving 22 bases between their ends. From its cysteine to its phenylalanine, the CDR3 spans 14 amino acids. Of the read, only the CDR3 DNA is kept; its 42 bases are in frame from base 1.

This receptor was taken from a woman in her 30s with HIV. The source was unsorted PBMCs, collected 1.8 years before starting antiretroviral therapy. The chain is encoded by TRBV5-1 joined to TRBJ1-1; the D segment cannot be called with confidence. Here is the DNA: TGCGCCAGCAGTCAATCGGTGGGGTCCGAGCGGGCTTTCTTT. It translates to CASSQSVGSERAFF. Extended through the reference TRBV5-1 and TRBJ1-1 proteins, this CDR3 yields the full variable domain: KAGVTQTPRYLIKTRGQQVTLSCSPISGHRSVSWYQQTPGQGLQFLFEYFSETQRNKGNFPGRFSGRQFSNSRSEMNVSTLELGDSALYLCASSQSVGSERAFFGQGTRLTVV.